These T cell receptor beta chains were read from a single sample in a study of shared clonotypes between healthy human individuals. Method: immunoSEQ multiplex PCR; TCRdb's copy keeps in-frame clones and lacks some. The sample lists some 1,400,000 clones, around 95% occurring once. Sequencing used naive CD4+ T cells sorted from blood. The source is a man aged 25 to 40 in good health. Each CDR3 is given without its conserved first and last residue.

v_gene: TRBV7-6; j_gene: TRBJ2-2; CDR3aa: ASSLPSSGPRAGELF
v_gene: TRBV18; j_gene: TRBJ2-1; CDR3aa: ASSPLAGYNEQF
v_gene: TRBV11-3; j_gene: TRBJ2-7; CDR3aa: ASSLFGQGSEQY
v_gene: TRBV6-5; j_gene: TRBJ1-2; CDR3aa: ASRQDFGYT
v_gene: TRBV9; j_gene: TRBJ1-4; CDR3aa: ASSATEKNEKLF
v_gene: TRBV5-1; j_gene: TRBJ2-1; CDR3aa: ASSLVGAGNEQF
v_gene: TRBV6-5; j_gene: TRBJ2-7; CDR3aa: ASKGTGYEQY
v_gene: TRBV7-6; j_gene: TRBJ1-4; CDR3aa: ASSSVRSEEGEKLF
v_gene: TRBV5-1; j_gene: TRBJ1-3; CDR3aa: ASSFGSGNTIY
v_gene: TRBV15; j_gene: TRBJ2-7; CDR3aa: ATSSAFYEQY
v_gene: TRBV6-4; j_gene: TRBJ2-2; CDR3aa: ASRGHSRTGELF
v_gene: TRBV7-9; j_gene: TRBJ2-7; CDR3aa: ASSQGLADSYEQY
v_gene: TRBV11-2; j_gene: TRBJ2-7; CDR3aa: ASSTTTSSVDQ
v_gene: TRBV6-5; j_gene: TRBJ1-2; CDR3aa: ASSELGRSYT
v_gene: TRBV6-4; j_gene: TRBJ1-3; CDR3aa: PRGVSGNTIY
v_gene: TRBV27; j_gene: TRBJ1-1; CDR3aa: ASSLGQFMNTEAF
v_gene: TRBV6-5; j_gene: TRBJ1-5; CDR3aa: ASSYRSNQPQH
v_gene: TRBV6-5; j_gene: TRBJ2-7; CDR3aa: ASTLRGRPYEQY
v_gene: TRBV25-1; j_gene: TRBJ2-3; CDR3aa: ASSDPLPASGATQY
v_gene: TRBV15; j_gene: TRBJ2-1; CDR3aa: ATSSAGTSGNEQF
v_gene: TRBV15; j_gene: TRBJ2-7; CDR3aa: ATSTLAEVGHEQY
v_gene: TRBV5-6; j_gene: TRBJ1-1; CDR3aa: ASSTTRGLAEAF
v_gene: TRBV5-1; j_gene: TRBJ2-1; CDR3aa: ASSFRTSGRYNEQF
v_gene: TRBV10-1; j_gene: TRBJ2-5; CDR3aa: ASSESRGRGETQY
v_gene: TRBV7-9; j_gene: TRBJ1-1; CDR3aa: ASSSRRDTEAF
v_gene: TRBV5-1; j_gene: TRBJ2-1; CDR3aa: ASSPGQSRGYYNEQF
v_gene: TRBV27; j_gene: TRBJ2-1; CDR3aa: ASSFLRTNNEQF
v_gene: TRBV28; j_gene: TRBJ1-1; CDR3aa: ASGVQGLRTEAF
v_gene: TRBV5-6; j_gene: TRBJ2-2; CDR3aa: ASSFRSNTGELF
v_gene: TRBV25-1; j_gene: TRBJ1-1; CDR3aa: ASRASTGWHTEAF
v_gene: TRBV28; j_gene: TRBJ2-7; CDR3aa: ASSLSSLTGQQQY
v_gene: TRBV18; j_gene: TRBJ2-4; CDR3aa: ASSLTGLAGGSDIQY